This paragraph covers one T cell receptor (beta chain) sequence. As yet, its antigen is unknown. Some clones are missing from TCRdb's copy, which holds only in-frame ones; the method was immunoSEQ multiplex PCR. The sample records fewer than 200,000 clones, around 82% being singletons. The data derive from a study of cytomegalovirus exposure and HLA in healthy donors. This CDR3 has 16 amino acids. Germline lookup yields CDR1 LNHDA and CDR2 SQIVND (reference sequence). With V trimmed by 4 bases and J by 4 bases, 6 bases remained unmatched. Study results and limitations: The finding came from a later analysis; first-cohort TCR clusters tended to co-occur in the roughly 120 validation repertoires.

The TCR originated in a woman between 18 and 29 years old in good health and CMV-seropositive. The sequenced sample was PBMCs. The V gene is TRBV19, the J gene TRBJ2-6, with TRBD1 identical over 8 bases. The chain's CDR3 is CASSTLRGPGANVLTF. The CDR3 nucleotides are TGTGCCAGTAGTACCCTCAGGGGGCCGGGGGCCAACGTCCTGACTTTC. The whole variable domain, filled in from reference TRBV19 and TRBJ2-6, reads DGGITQSPKYLFRKEGQNVTLSCEQNLNHDAMYWYRQDPGQGLRLIYYSQIVNDFQKGDIAEGYSVSREKKESFPLTVTSAQKNPTAFYLCASSTLRGPGANVLTFGAGSRLTVL.